This T cell receptor (beta chain) was sequenced during a study of OX40 agonist ivuxolimab in advanced cancers. Study findings and constraints: Certain nonresponding patients likewise had low normalized T-cell clonal expansion.

In germline, CDR1 is LNHNV, CDR2 YYDKDF (reference sequence). The CDR3 spans 19 residues. With V trimmed by 0 bases and J by 5 bases, 13 bases remained unmatched. This clone was found once. What it binds is unknown. Generated by immunoSEQ multiplex PCR, the TCRdb table keeps only in-frame clones and is missing some. Of 90,000 to 95,000 clones detected, about 90% appear once; the ten largest clones hold more than 4%. The chain couples TRBV15 to TRBJ1-1, with TRBD1 matching over 12 bases. The sequence was obtained from an adult with an advanced solid tumor such as melanoma, head and neck, liver or kidney cancer. Sequences were derived from CD4+ or CD8+ T cells sorted from blood, sampled in a trial of the OX40 agonist ivuxolimab. The CDR3 DNA is TGTGCCACCAGCAGAGATATTCGGGACAGGGGGCGAAGTAATACTGAAGCTTTCTTT. It specifies CATSRDIRDRGRSNTEAFF.